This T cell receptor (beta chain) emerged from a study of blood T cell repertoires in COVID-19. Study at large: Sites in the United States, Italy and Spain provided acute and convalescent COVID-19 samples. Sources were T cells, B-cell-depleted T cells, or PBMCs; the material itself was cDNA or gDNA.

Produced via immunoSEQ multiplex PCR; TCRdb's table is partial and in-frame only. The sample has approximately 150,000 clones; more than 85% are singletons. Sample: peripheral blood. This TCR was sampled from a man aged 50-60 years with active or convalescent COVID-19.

This CDR3 is CASSPPGLVGYEQFF. The DNA of the CDR3 is TGTGCCAGCTCACCACCGGGACTAGTGGGGTATGAGCAGTTCTTC. V and J are TRBV18 and TRBJ2-1; TRBD2 agrees at 8 bases. CDR1 is KGHSH and CDR2 is LQKENI in the germline V gene. V was pared by 0 bases and J by 8 bases, with 6 bases of the junction left unmatched. The CDR3 loop spans 15 amino acids.